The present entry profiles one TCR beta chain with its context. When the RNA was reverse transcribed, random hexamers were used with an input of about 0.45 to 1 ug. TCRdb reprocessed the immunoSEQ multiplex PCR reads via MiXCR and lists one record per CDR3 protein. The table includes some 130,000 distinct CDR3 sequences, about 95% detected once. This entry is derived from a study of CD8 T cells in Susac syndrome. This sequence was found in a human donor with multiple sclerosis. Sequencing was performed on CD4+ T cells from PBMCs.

The CDR3 nucleotides are TGTGCCACCAGTTCGACAGCCTATGGCTACACCTTC. Its translation: CATSSTAYGYTF. V is TRBV15 and J is TRBJ1-2, with D possibly matching TRBD1 (5 bases). The length of the CDR3 is 12 residues. The germline CDR1 and CDR2 sequences are LNHNV and YYDKDF (reference sequence). V lost 6 bases and J lost 4, with 9 bases in between.